This TCR beta chain was documented in a study of cytomegalovirus exposure and HLA in healthy donors. The data were produced by immunoSEQ multiplex PCR, yet TCRdb's version contains in-frame clones alone and is incomplete. The sample has roughly 150,000 clones; roughly 91% are singletons. The CDR3 sequence is 15 residues long. V shed 1 base and J shed 0 bases, with 10 bases lying between them. Germline CDR1 reads SGHVS; CDR2 reads FQNEAQ. The sequencing sample was made of PBMCs. The rearrangement links TRBV7-8 to TRBJ2-7; TRBD2 is a possible D gene (5 bases). This receptor was taken from a man younger than 30 in good health and CMV-seronegative. The CDR3 reads CASSLGGGLSYEQYF. CDR3 bases: TGTGCCAGCAGCTTAGGCGGCGGGCTCTCCTACGAGCAGTACTTC.